This T cell receptor (beta chain) was sequenced in a study of OX40 agonist ivuxolimab in advanced cancers. Turning to the study itself: Given to patients was ivuxolimab, an agonistic anti-OX40 (CD134) antibody. The dose of intravenous ivuxolimab that patients received every 2 weeks ranged from 0.01 to 10 mg/kg.

This clone was counted once. Sequencing used immunoSEQ multiplex PCR; TCRdb keeps in-frame clones, though not all of them. The sample has more than 65,000 clones, around 84% seen once. The V segment lost 7 bases and the J segment 3 bases; nucleotides outside the gene matches: 5. Germline CDR1 reads LNHDA; CDR2 reads SQIVND (reference sequence). CDR3 length: 13 residues. V usage is TRBV19 and J usage is TRBJ1-2; 7 bases align to TRBD1. The input for sequencing was CD4+ or CD8+ T cells sorted from blood, taken in a trial of the OX40 agonist ivuxolimab. This clonotype originated in an adult with an advanced solid tumor such as melanoma, head and neck, liver or kidney cancer. CDR3 DNA: TGTGCCAGTACACGGGACAGATACTATGGCTACACCTTC. Translation gives CASTRDRYYGYTF.